This T cell receptor (beta chain) was recovered during a study of blood T cell repertoires in COVID-19. Study details: From the United States, Italy and Spain came samples of acute and convalescent COVID-19. T cells, B-cell-depleted T cells, or PBMCs provided the cDNA or gDNA that served as material.

Per the original methods: The assay estimated nucleated cells by amplifying reference gene primers. Produced via immunoSEQ multiplex PCR; TCRdb's table is partial and in-frame only. V and J calls and clone size are as listed in that table; D and trimming were resolved from the DNA. The profile shows some 59,000 clones, approximately 90% of them singletons. The CDR3 length is 15 residues. The V gene lost 0 bases and the J gene lost 7 bases, with 15 bases spanning the gap. The germline V gene has CDR1 MNHEY and CDR2 SMNVEV (reference sequence). The sample comprised peripheral blood. This TCR was sampled from a man aged 45 to 65 with acute or convalescent COVID-19. The V call is TRBV27, the J call TRBJ1-2; no firm D call. CDR3 nucleotide sequence: TGTGCCAGCAGTTTATCCGTTCGGAGGGTTGGTGGCTACACCTTC. Translated, it gives CASSLSVRRVGGYTF.